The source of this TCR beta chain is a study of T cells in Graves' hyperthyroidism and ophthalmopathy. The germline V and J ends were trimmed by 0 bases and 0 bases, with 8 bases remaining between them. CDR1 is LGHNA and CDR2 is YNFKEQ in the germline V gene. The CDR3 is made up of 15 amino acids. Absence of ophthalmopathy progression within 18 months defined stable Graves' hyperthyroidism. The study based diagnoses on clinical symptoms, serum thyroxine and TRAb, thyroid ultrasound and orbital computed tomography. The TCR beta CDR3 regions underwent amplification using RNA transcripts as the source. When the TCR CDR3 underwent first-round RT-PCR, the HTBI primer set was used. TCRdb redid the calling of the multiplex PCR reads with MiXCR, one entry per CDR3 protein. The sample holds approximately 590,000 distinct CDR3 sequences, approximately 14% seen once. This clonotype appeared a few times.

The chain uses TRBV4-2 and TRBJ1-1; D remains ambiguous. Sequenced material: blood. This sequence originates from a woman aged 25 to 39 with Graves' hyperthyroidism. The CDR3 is CASSQDKVMNTEAFF. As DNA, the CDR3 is TGTGCCAGCAGCCAAGATAAGGTGATGAACACTGAAGCTTTCTTT.